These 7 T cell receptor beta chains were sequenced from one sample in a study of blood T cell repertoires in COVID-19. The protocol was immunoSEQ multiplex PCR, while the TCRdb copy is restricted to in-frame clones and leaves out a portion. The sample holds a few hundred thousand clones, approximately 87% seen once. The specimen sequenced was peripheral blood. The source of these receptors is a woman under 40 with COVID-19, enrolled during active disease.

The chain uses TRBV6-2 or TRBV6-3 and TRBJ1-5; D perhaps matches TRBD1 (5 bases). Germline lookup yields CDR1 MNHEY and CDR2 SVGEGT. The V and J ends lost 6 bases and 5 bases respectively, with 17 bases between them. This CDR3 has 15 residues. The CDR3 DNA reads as TGTGCCAGCAGCTCTGACAGAGTAGCGGATCAGCCCCAGCATTTT. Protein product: CASSSDRVADQPQHF.

CDR3 sequence (DNA): TGTGCCAGAAGCTTGATGCAGGGTGGCACCGGGGAGCTGTTTTTT. Translating gives CARSLMQGGTGELFF. The chain links TRBV5-3 to TRBJ2-2; maybe TRBD1 (5 bases). TRBV5-3 is annotated as an ORF whose role is uncertain. The CDR3 loop spans 15 amino acids. V gave up 1 base and J gave up 4 bases, with 11 bases separating them.

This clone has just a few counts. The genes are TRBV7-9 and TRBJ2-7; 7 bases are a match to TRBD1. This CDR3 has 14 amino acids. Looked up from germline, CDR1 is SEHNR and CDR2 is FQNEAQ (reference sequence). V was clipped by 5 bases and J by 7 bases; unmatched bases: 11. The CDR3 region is CASSQGVGGEEQYF. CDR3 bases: TGTGCCAGCAGCCAGGGGGTAGGGGGCGAGGAGCAGTACTTC.

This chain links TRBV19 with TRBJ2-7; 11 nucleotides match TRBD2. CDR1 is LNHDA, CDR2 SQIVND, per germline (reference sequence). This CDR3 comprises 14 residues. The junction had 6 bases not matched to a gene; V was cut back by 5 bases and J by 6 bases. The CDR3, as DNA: TGTGCCAGTAGTTCCTCTAGCGGGAGGCGCGAGCAGTACTTC. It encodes CASSSSSGRREQYF.

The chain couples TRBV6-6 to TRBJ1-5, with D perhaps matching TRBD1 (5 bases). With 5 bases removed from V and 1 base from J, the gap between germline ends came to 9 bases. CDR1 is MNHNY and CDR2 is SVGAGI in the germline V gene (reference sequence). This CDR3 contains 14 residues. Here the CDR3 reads CASSGGGSNQPQHF. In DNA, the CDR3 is TGTGCCAGCAGTGGCGGGGGGAGCAATCAGCCCCAGCATTTT.

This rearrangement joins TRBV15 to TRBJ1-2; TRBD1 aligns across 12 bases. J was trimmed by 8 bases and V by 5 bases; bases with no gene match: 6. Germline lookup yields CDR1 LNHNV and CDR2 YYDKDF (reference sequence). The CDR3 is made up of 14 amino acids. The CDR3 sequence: CATSGDRGLQGYTF. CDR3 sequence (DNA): TGTGCCACCAGCGGGGACAGGGGGCTACAGGGCTACACCTTC.

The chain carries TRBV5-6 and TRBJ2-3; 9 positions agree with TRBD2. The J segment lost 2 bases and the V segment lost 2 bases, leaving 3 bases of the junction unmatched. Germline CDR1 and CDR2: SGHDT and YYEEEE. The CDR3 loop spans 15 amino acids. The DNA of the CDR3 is TGTGCCAGCAGCTTTCCGGGACTAGCCACAGATACGCAGTATTTT. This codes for CASSFPGLATDTQYF.